This T cell receptor (beta chain) was observed in a study of cytomegalovirus exposure and HLA in healthy donors. This PCR relied on a set of 60 Vbeta primers and 13 Jbeta primers. The data were produced by immunoSEQ multiplex PCR, yet TCRdb's version contains in-frame clones alone and is incomplete. This sample has 200,000 to 300,000 clones, with approximately 84% found just once. V was clipped by 0 bases and J by 4 bases; unmatched bases: 5. Germline values: CDR1 SGHRS, CDR2 YFSETQ. The CDR3 is made up of 15 amino acids. Whole-study findings and limits: Testing in vitro showed three CMV-associated chains specific for CMV antigens. Diagnosis of cytomegalovirus status made by the classifier reportedly showed high specificity and sensitivity.

To note about this clone: Its cognate antigen is unknown.

The sample comprised PBMCs. The receptor was derived from a girl aged 2 to 10 in good health and CMV-seronegative. V and J are TRBV5-1 and TRBJ2-5; 8 nucleotides align to TRBD1. The CDR3 protein is CASSLARGHGETQYF. Here the CDR3 DNA reads TGCGCCAGCAGCTTGGCCAGGGGGCACGGAGAGACCCAGTACTTC.